Presented here are 7 T cell receptor beta chains from one specimen sequenced in a study of T cells in Graves' hyperthyroidism and ophthalmopathy. RNA transcripts provided the source from which TCR beta CDR3 regions were amplified. HTBI primers were the set used in a first-round RT-PCR of the TCR CDR3. One entry per CDR3 protein results from TCRdb running MiXCR on the multiplex PCR reads. The data contain hundreds of thousands of distinct CDR3 sequences, less than 25% of them singletons. The sample consisted of blood. The receptors come from a woman in her 70s with Graves' ophthalmopathy.

The chain has TRBV2 and TRBJ2-2; D is possibly TRBD1 (5 bases). The V gene lost 6 bases and the J gene lost 11 bases, with 10 bases spanning the gap. The CDR3 covers 11 residues. Per the germline V gene, CDR1 is SNHLY and CDR2 is FYNNEI. This CDR3 is CASRQVHELFF. CDR3 nucleotide sequence: TGTGCCAGCAGACAGGTTCATGAGCTGTTTTTT.

This clonotype has just a few counts. The V call is TRBV6-9, the J call TRBJ1-5, with 7 bases identical to TRBD1. The CDR3 consists of 13 residues. Losses at the gene ends were 3 bases for V and 9 bases for J; bases not matched to a gene: 5. The V gene's germline CDR1 is MNHGY and CDR2 SVAAGI. The CDR3 sequence is CASSYRQGVPQHF. CDR3 DNA: TGTGCCAGCAGTTACCGACAGGGAGTGCCCCAGCATTTT.

This chain connects TRBV15 to TRBJ2-1; D gene unclear. Trimming stripped 6 bases from V and 7 bases from J, with 22 bases between. In germline, CDR1 is LNHNV, CDR2 YYDKDF (reference sequence). This CDR3 has 16 amino acids. The CDR3 loop reads CATRTLDSPSGNEQFF. For the CDR3, the DNA is TGTGCCACCAGGACCTTAGACTCGCCCTCTGGGAATGAGCAGTTCTTC. The full variable domain, its missing parts supplied by reference TRBV15 and TRBJ2-1, is DAMVIQNPRYQVTQFGKPVTLSCSQTLNHNVMYWYQQKSSQAPKLLFHYYDKDFNNEADTPDNFQSRRPNTSFCFLDIRSPGLGDTAMYLCATRTLDSPSGNEQFFGPGTRLTVL.

This clonotype turned up a few times. The chain links TRBV5-4 to TRBJ2-5; no definite D call. This CDR3 has 14 residues. V lost 0 bases, J lost 1 base, and 7 bases lay in between. CDR1 and CDR2 from the germline V gene are SGHNT and YYREEE (reference sequence). The DNA for the CDR3 is TGTGCCAGCAGCTTGGAGGCCAGCCAAGAGACCCAGTACTTC. Translation: CASSLEASQETQYF. Supplemented by reference TRBV5-4 and TRBJ2-5, the full variable domain reads ETGVTQSPTHLIKTRGQQVTLRCSSQSGHNTVSWYQQALGQGPQFIFQYYREEENGRGNFPPRFSGLQFPNYSSELNVNALELDDSALYLCASSLEASQETQYFGPGTRLLVL.

This clonotype showed up just a few times. V usage is TRBV11-2 and J usage is TRBJ2-2, with 7 bases that match TRBD1. V trimming: 7 bases; J trimming: 3 bases; junction bases outside the gene matches: 5. Germline V lookup: CDR1 SGHAT, CDR2 FQNNGV. The CDR3 length is 14 residues. This CDR3 is CASKTGIDTGELFF. The CDR3 DNA reads as TGTGCCAGCAAGACAGGGATTGACACCGGGGAGCTGTTTTTT. The full variable domain, rest sourced from reference TRBV11-2 and TRBJ2-2, is EAGVAQSPRYKIIEKRQSVAFWCNPISGHATLYWYQQILGQGPKLLIQFQNNGVVDDSQLPKDRFSAERLKGVDSTLKIQPAKLEDSAVYLCASKTGIDTGELFFGEGSRLTVL.

At least ten counts were recorded for this clonotype. This chain joins TRBV12-3 or TRBV12-4 and TRBJ2-5, with D unclear. This CDR3 comprises 15 residues. V lost 3 bases and J lost 7, with 18 bases in between. The CDR3 coding sequence is TGTGCCAGCAGTTTCAGTAGCAGCCTCTTTGGGACCCAGTACTTC. Translating it yields CASSFSSSLFGTQYF.

The sample holds a few counts of this clonotype. This sequence joins TRBV25-1 and TRBJ1-1, with TRBD1 as a possible D gene (6 bases). Trimming cost V 4 bases and J 5 bases, with 14 bases left between them. The CDR3 extends over 14 amino acids. Germline CDR1 and CDR2: MGHDK and SYGVNS. DNA of the CDR3: TGTGCCAGCAGTGCGGAAGGGGGGCCTACTGAAGCTTTCTTT. This codes for CASSAEGGPTEAFF.